These T cell receptor beta chains were read from a single sample in a study of T cell repertoires in cytomegalovirus infection. Antigen specificity for these receptors is unknown. TCRdb reanalysed the reads using MiXCR and keeps one entry per CDR3 protein. Among some 920,000 distinct CDR3 sequences, about 33% were seen once, and the ten largest hold around 15%. The specimen comprised cultured CD8+ T cells from PBMCs, sampled from culture after CMV antigen stimulation. These receptors originate from a human donor in good health (CMV status not recorded). Some clones in this sample may be carry-over from other donors' samples. CDR3s include the opening cysteine and the closing phenylalanine or tryptophan. D genes are given only for firm matches. Clone size is shown for a subset of rows, as once, few, many or a class of expanded clone.

TRBV27,TRBJ1-2,-,-,TGTGCCAGCAGTTTAAACATCAGATATGGCTACACCTTC,CASSLNIRYGYTF
TRBV3-1,TRBJ2-1,-,-,TGTGCCAGCAGCCAGACTACAGGGCGAACCTACAATGAGCAGTTCTTC,CASSQTTGRTYNEQFF
TRBV24-1,TRBJ2-2,-,TRBD1,TGTGCCACCAGTGACCGGACAGGGAGCACCGGGGAGCTGTTTTTT,CATSDRTGSTGELFF
TRBV11-2,TRBJ2-7,few,-,TGTGCCAGCATCCGAAGGGCGCGGATCCACGAGCAGTACTTC,CASIRRARIHEQYF
TRBV7-9,TRBJ2-3,few,-,TGTGCCAGCAGCTTAGGGCGGTTGGGCCCAGAGGGGCAGTATTTT,CASSLGRLGPEGQYF
TRBV29-1,TRBJ2-3,few,-,TGCAGCGTTGAAGGTGGGGGGCTGGATACGCAGTATTTT,CSVEGGGLDTQYF
TRBV10-3,TRBJ2-3,few,TRBD2,TGTGCCATCAGTGAGGGGAGACTAGCTTCAGATACGCAGTATTTT,CAISEGRLASDTQYF
TRBV20-1,TRBJ2-5,few,TRBD2,TGCAGTGCCCCAGCGGGGGGCGCGGAAGAGACCCAGTACTTC,CSAPAGGAEETQYF
TRBV27,TRBJ2-5,few,-,TGTGCCAGCAGTCGGACGGGATATAGGGAGACCCAGTACTTC,CASSRTGYRETQYF
TRBV6-5,TRBJ2-1,-,TRBD1,TGTGCCAGCAGTTACGCAAAAACGGGACAGCTTTACAATGAGCAGTTCTTC,CASSYAKTGQLYNEQFF
TRBV9,TRBJ1-2,few,-,TGTGCCAGCAGCGTAGTGGTGGACTATGGCTACACCTTC,CASSVVVDYGYTF
TRBV10-3,TRBJ2-7,few,-,TGTGCCATCAGTGGGGGGGCGGGACAGTTACTTTCGGAGCAGTACTTC,CAISGGAGQLLSEQYF
TRBV6-1,TRBJ1-1,-,-,TGTGCCAGCAGTGAAATCTGGGGGGAGACTGAAGCTTTCTTT,CASSEIWGETEAFF
TRBV27,TRBJ2-3,-,-,TGTGCCAGCAGTTTTGAGGGGTCGAGCACAGATACGCAGTATTTT,CASSFEGSSTDTQYF
TRBV10-3,TRBJ2-1,-,TRBD2,TGTGCCATCAGTGACCATTGGCCTAGCGGGGGGGATTCCTACAATGAGCAGTTCTTC,CAISDHWPSGGDSYNEQFF
TRBV7-9,TRBJ2-3,-,-,TGTGCCAGCAGCTTACCCCGGGACTTCGACATTAATGAGATAATTCCAACTAGCACAGATACGCAGTATTTT,CASSLPRDFDINEIIPTSTDTQYF
TRBV27,TRBJ1-4,few,-,TGTGCCAGCAGTCCAGGGTTGGGAAATGAAAAACTGTTTTTT,CASSPGLGNEKLFF
TRBV12-3/TRBV12-4,TRBJ2-4,many,-,TGTGCCAGCAGTCCCATTCAGTCAGCCAAAAACATTCAGTACTTC,CASSPIQSAKNIQYF
TRBV9,TRBJ2-1,-,TRBD2,TGTGCCAGCAGCGTAAGGGTAGGAGCGGGGGGGAACAATGAGCAGTTCTTC,CASSVRVGAGGNNEQFF
TRBV7-6,TRBJ2-3,many,-,TGTGCCAGCAGCGCTAGGGACAAACGCACAGATACGCAGTATTTT,CASSARDKRTDTQYF
TRBV6-2/TRBV6-3,TRBJ1-5,once,-,TGTGCCAGCAGTGCGTGGAGCAATCAGCCCCAGCATTTT,CASSAWSNQPQHF
TRBV10-2,TRBJ2-3,medium-sized,TRBD1,TGCGCCAGCAGTGCCCATCGGACAGGGCGCCAGGATACGCAGTATTTT,CASSAHRTGRQDTQYF
TRBV19,TRBJ2-7,-,-,TGTGCCAGTAGTATGGGTGGCGGGACCTTTTACGAGCAGTACTTC,CASSMGGGTFYEQYF
TRBV6-1,TRBJ2-1,few,-,TGTGCCAGCAGCGCAGGGGTATTGAATGAGCAGTTCTTC,CASSAGVLNEQFF
TRBV6-6,TRBJ1-5,-,-,TGTGCCAGCAGTTACAGGCCCGAGGTTGGCAATCAGCCCCAGCATTTT,CASSYRPEVGNQPQHF
TRBV6-6,TRBJ1-4,-,TRBD1,TGTGCCAGCAGAGCCCGGGACAGGGAAGAAAAACTGTTTTTT,CASRARDREEKLFF
TRBV10-3,TRBJ2-3,-,-,TGTGCCATCAGTGAGTCGAAGATAGATACGCAGTATTTT,CAISESKIDTQYF
TRBV7-3,TRBJ2-5,few,-,TGTGCCAGCAGCCCCTCGACAGGCCCTTACGGGACCCAGTACTTC,CASSPSTGPYGTQYF
TRBV9,TRBJ2-5,-,-,TGTGCCAGCAGCGTAAACAGGGGGGGAGAGACCCAGTACTTC,CASSVNRGGETQYF
TRBV6-5,TRBJ2-1,-,-,TGTGCCAGCAGTTACGGGGGGCCTTTAAATGAGCAGTTCTTC,CASSYGGPLNEQFF